This is a list of T cell receptor beta chains from one sample in a study of blood T cell repertoires in COVID-19. Some clones are missing from TCRdb's copy, which holds only in-frame ones; the method was immunoSEQ multiplex PCR. The sample contains 200,000 to 300,000 clones, around nine tenths of which appear only once. The sequencing input was peripheral blood. The receptor set was obtained from a man aged 35-49 years who had recovered from COVID-19. The CDR3 runs from the conserved cysteine through the conserved F or W. Fields, in order: V gene, J gene, clone size, D gene, CDR3 DNA, CDR3 protein. The D gene is left open where the match is weak. Not every row has a clone size; where given, it reads once, few, many or a size class.

TRBV24-1	TRBJ2-3	.	.	TGTGCCACCAGTGGCAGGGTCACAGATACGCAGTATTTT	CATSGRVTDTQYF
TRBV7-2	TRBJ2-3	.	.	TGTGCCAGCAGCGCCCGGACTGTTCTAACTTTT	CASSARTVLTF
TRBV4-3	TRBJ2-7	.	TRBD2	TGCGCCAGCAGCCAAGATCCCCTAGCGGGACTGTACGAGCAGTACTTC	CASSQDPLAGLYEQYF
TRBV25-1	TRBJ2-1	.	TRBD2	TGTGCCAGTCAGACTAGCGGGATTGGTGAGCAGTTCTTC	CASQTSGIGEQFF
TRBV7-2	TRBJ2-3	.	.	TGTGCCAGCAGCCTTACCCCCGCAGGGACAGATACGCAGTATTTT	CASSLTPAGTDTQYF
TRBV5-5	TRBJ2-1	once	TRBD2	TGTGCCAGCAGCCCCTTTAGCGGGGAGTCGTACAATGAGCAGTTCTTC	CASSPFSGESYNEQFF
TRBV5-1	TRBJ2-1	.	TRBD2	TGCGCCAGCAGCACGGGGACTAGCGGGAGGCTGAATGAGCAGTTCTTC	CASSTGTSGRLNEQFF
TRBV27	TRBJ2-2	.	TRBD2	TGTGCCAGCAGTTTGAGGCTAGCGGGGGCCCTCACCGGGGAGCTGTTTTTT	CASSLRLAGALTGELFF
TRBV6-2/TRBV6-3	TRBJ1-3	once	TRBD1	TGTGCCAGCAGTCGGACAGGGAACTTTGGAAACACCATATATTTT	CASSRTGNFGNTIYF
TRBV2	TRBJ1-2	.	.	TGTGCCAGCAGTGAAGGGGGGGGCGGCTATGGCTACACCTTC	CASSEGGGGYGYTF
TRBV21-1	TRBJ2-7	once	.	TGTGCCAGCAGCAGGAGGGACGAGCAGTACTTC	CASSRRDEQYF
TRBV27	TRBJ1-1	.	.	TGTGCCAGCAGTCTAGCAGGGGTCCCTGAAGCTTTCTTT	CASSLAGVPEAFF
TRBV11-3	TRBJ2-3	.	.	TGTGCCAGCAGCTTAAACGGTCAGGGGATGTATTTT	CASSLNGQGMYF
TRBV7-3	TRBJ2-3	.	TRBD2	TGTGCCAGCAGCTTTTCCCAGACTAGCGGGAGAGATACGCAGTATTTT	CASSFSQTSGRDTQYF
TRBV6-2/TRBV6-3	TRBJ1-5	.	.	TGTGCCAGCACCCCCGCTCCCAGGGCCAGCAATCAGCCCCAGCATTTT	CASTPAPRASNQPQHF
TRBV30	TRBJ1-4	.	.	TGTGCCTTCTGGGGCGAAAAACTGTTTTTT	CAFWGEKLFF
TRBV3-1/TRBV3-2	TRBJ2-3	few	TRBD1	TGTGCCAGCAGCCGGGGACAGTCAGTGAACACAGATACGCAGTATTTT	CASSRGQSVNTDTQYF
TRBV4-2	TRBJ2-2	.	TRBD2	TGTGCCAGCACCCTAACACGGGGGGAGGCCGGGGAGCTGTTTTTT	CASTLTRGEAGELFF
TRBV7-6	TRBJ2-1	.	TRBD2	TGTGCCAGCAGCCGACTAGCGGGAGGGGGGGAGCAGTTCTTC	CASSRLAGGGEQFF
TRBV19	TRBJ1-2	.	TRBD1	TGTGCCACCTCCGGGACAGGGAGACGTGACGGCTACACCTTC	CATSGTGRRDGYTF
TRBV11-2	TRBJ2-7	few	TRBD2	TGTGCCAGCAGCCGGGGACTAGCGGACTACTACGAGCAGTACTTC	CASSRGLADYYEQYF
TRBV2	TRBJ2-7	.	TRBD1	TGTGCCAGCAGCCGGGACAGGGGGATCGACGAGCAGTACTTC	CASSRDRGIDEQYF
TRBV5-1	TRBJ2-6	.	.	TGCGCCAGCAGCCCCCAAGGAGGGATTGGGGCCAACGTCCTGACTTTC	CASSPQGGIGANVLTF
TRBV21-1	TRBJ2-3	few	.	TGTGCCAGCAGCAAAACTAAGGCTAGCGGTTGGGCAGATACGCAGTATTTT	CASSKTKASGWADTQYF
TRBV6-1	TRBJ2-3	.	TRBD2	TGTGCCAGCAGTGCAACTAGCGGGGGGGCGGAGGATACGCAGTATTTT	CASSATSGGAEDTQYF
TRBV7-9	TRBJ2-3	.	TRBD2	TGTGCCAGCAGCCCCGGGACTAGGAGGGGAGATACGCAGTATTTT	CASSPGTRRGDTQYF
TRBV9	TRBJ2-1	.	TRBD2	TGTGCCAGCAGCCTAGCGGGGGGCTACAATGAGCAGTTCTTC	CASSLAGGYNEQFF
TRBV7-8	TRBJ1-2	.	.	TGTGCCAGCAGCCCCCGGGGTAACTATGGCTACACCTTC	CASSPRGNYGYTF
TRBV7-6	TRBJ1-1	.	.	TGTGCCAGCAGCCCCCGAGGAATGAACACTGAAGCTTTCTTT	CASSPRGMNTEAFF
TRBV6-5	TRBJ2-7	.	TRBD1	TGTGCCAGCAGTTACAATACAGGGGGATACGAGCAGTACTTC	CASSYNTGGYEQYF
TRBV6-5	TRBJ1-5	.	.	TGTGCCAGCACCCCTATTAAAATAAATCAGCCCCAGCATTTT	CASTPIKINQPQHF
TRBV30	TRBJ2-3	.	.	TGTGCCTGGACCGAAGACAGAACGCACACAGATACGCAGTATTTT	CAWTEDRTHTDTQYF
TRBV6-6	TRBJ2-7	few	TRBD2	TGTGCCAGTAGCGGGACGACCTACGAGCAGTACTTC	CASSGTTYEQYF
TRBV2	TRBJ2-3	.	TRBD2	TGTGCCAGCAGTGTCCCTCTACCGGCGGGGGGCTCAGATACGCAGTATTTT	CASSVPLPAGGSDTQYF
TRBV6-1	TRBJ2-1	.	TRBD1	TGTGCCAGCAGTGAAAGGCCAGGGGGTTACTACAATGAGCAGTTCTTC	CASSERPGGYYNEQFF